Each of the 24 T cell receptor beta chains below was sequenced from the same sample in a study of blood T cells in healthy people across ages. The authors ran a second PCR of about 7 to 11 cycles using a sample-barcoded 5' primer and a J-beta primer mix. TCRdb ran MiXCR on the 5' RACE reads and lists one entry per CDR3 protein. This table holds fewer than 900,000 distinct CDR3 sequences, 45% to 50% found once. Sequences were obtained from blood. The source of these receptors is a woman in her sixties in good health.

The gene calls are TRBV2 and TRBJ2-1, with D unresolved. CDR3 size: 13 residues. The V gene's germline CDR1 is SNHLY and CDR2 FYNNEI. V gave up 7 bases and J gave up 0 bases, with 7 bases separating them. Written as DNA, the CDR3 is TGTGCCAGCAATGGCCGCTCCTACAATGAGCAGTTCTTC. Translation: CASNGRSYNEQFF.

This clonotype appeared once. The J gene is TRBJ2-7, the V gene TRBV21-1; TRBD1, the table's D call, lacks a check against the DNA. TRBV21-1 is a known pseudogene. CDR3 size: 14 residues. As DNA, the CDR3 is TGTGCCATCAGCTTACCCGGGACAACGAGCGAGCAGTACTTC. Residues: CAISLPGTTSEQYF.

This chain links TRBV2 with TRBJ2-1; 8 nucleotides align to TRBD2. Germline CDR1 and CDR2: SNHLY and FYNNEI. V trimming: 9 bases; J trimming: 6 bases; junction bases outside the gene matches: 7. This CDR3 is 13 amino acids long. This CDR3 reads CASLNTSGNEQFF. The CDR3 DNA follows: TGTGCCAGTCTTAATACTAGCGGCAATGAGCAGTTCTTC.

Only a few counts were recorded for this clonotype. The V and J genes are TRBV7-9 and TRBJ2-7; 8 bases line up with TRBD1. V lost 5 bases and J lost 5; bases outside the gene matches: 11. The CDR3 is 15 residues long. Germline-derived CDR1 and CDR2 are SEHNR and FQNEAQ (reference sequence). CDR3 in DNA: TGTGCCAGCAGCCTAACAGGGGGACGCCGGAACGAGCAGTACTTC. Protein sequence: CASSLTGGRRNEQYF.

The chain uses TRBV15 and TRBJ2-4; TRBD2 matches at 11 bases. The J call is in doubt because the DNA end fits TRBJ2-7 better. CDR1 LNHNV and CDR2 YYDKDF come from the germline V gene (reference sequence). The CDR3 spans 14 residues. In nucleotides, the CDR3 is TGTGCCACCAGCAGGACTAGCGGGATCTACGAGCAGTACTTC. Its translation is CATSRTSGIYEQYF.

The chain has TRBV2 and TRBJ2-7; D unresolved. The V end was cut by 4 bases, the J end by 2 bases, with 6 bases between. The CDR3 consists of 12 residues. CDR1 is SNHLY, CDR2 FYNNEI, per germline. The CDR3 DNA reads TGTGCCAGCAGTGGGTTTGCCTACGAGCAGTACTTC. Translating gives CASSGFAYEQYF.

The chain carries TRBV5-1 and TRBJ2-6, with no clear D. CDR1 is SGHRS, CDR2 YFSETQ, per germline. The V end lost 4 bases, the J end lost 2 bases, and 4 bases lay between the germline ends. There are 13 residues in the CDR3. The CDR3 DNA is TGCGCCAGCAGCGTTACTGGGGCCAACGTCCTGACTTTC. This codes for CASSVTGANVLTF.

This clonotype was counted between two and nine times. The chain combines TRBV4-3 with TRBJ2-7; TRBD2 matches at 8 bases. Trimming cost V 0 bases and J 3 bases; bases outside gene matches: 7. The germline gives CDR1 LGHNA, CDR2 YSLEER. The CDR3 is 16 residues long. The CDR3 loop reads CASSQERSGGFYEQYF. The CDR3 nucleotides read TGCGCCAGCAGCCAAGAGAGGTCGGGAGGGTTCTACGAGCAGTACTTC.

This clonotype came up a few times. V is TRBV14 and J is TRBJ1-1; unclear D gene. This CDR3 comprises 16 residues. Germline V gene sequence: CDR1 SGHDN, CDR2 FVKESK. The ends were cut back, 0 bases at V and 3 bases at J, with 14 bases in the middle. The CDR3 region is CASSQDGGRQYTEAFF. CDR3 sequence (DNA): TGTGCCAGCAGCCAAGATGGCGGTCGTCAGTACACTGAAGCTTTCTTT.

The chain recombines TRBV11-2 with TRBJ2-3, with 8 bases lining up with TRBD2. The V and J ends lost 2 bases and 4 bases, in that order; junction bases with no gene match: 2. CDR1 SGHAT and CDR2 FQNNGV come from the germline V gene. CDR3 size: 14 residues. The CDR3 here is CASSLRTSPDTQYF. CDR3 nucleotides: TGTGCCAGCAGCTTACGGACTAGCCCAGATACGCAGTATTTT.

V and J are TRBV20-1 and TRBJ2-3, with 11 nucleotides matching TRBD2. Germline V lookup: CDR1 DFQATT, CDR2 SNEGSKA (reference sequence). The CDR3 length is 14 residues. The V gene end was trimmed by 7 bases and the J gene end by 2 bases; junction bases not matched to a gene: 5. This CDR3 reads CSGSGLAATDTQYF. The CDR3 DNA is TGCAGTGGTTCGGGACTAGCGGCCACAGATACGCAGTATTTT.

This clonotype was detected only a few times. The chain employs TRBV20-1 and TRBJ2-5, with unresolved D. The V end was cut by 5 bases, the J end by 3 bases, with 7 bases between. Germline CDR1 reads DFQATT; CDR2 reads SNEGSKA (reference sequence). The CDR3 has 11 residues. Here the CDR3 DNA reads TGCAGTGCTGAACATGAAGAGACCCAGTACTTC. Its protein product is CSAEHEETQYF.

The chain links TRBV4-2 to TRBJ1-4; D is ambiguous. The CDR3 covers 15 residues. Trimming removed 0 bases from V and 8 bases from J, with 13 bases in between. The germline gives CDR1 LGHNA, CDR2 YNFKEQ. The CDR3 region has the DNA TGTGCCAGCAGCCAAGATGATCGGGTATGGGAAAAACTGTTTTTT. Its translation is CASSQDDRVWEKLFF.

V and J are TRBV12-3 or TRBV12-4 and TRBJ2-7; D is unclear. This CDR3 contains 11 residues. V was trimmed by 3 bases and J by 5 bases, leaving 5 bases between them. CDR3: CASSFWDEQYF. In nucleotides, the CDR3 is TGTGCCAGCAGTTTTTGGGACGAGCAGTACTTC.

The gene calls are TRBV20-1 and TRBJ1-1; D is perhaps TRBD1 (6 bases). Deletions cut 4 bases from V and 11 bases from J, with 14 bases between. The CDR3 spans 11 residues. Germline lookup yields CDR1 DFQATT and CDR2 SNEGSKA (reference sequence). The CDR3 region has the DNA TGCAGTGCTAATCCCGGACAGATGGCTTTCTTT. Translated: CSANPGQMAFF.

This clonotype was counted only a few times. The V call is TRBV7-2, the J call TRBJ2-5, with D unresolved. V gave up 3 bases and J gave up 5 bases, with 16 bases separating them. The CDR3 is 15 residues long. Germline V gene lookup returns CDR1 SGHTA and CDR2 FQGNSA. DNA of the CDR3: TGTGCCAGCAGCTTCTCGGGCTCTAGTGGGGAGACCCAGTACTTC. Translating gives CASSFSGSSGETQYF.

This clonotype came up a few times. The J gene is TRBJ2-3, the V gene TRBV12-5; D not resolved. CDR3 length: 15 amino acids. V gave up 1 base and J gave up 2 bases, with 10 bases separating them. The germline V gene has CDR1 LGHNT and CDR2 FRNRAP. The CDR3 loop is CASGLGRGDTDTQYF. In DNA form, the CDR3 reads TGTGCTAGTGGTTTGGGCAGAGGTGACACAGATACGCAGTATTTT. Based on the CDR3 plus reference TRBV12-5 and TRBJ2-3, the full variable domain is DARVTQTPRHKVTEMGQEVTMRCQPILGHNTVFWYRQTMMQGLELLAYFRNRAPLDDSGMPKDRFSAEMPDATLATLKIQPSEPRDSAVYFCASGLGRGDTDTQYFGPGTRLTVL.

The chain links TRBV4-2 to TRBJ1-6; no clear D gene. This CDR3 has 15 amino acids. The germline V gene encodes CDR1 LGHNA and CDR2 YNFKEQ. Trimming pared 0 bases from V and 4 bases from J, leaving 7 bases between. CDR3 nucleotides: TGTGCCAGCAGCCAAGAACCAGATTATAATTCACCCCTCCACTTT. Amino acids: CASSQEPDYNSPLHF.

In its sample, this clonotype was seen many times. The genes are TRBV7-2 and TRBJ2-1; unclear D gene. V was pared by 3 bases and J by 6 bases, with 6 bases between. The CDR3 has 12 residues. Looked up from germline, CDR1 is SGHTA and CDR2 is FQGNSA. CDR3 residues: CASSFKTNEQFF. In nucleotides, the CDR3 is TGTGCCAGCAGCTTTAAGACCAATGAGCAGTTCTTC.

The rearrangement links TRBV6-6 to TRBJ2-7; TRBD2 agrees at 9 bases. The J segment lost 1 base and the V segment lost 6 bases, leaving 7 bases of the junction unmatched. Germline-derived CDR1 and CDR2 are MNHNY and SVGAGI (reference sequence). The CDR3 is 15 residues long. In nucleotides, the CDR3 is TGTGCCAGCAGGGGACTAGCAAGTGGATCCTACGAGCAGTACTTC. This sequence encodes CASRGLASGSYEQYF.

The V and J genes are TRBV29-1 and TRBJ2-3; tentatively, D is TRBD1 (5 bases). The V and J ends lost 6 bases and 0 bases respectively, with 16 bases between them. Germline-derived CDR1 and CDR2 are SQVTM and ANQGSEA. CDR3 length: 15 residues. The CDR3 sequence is CSVRKGDFSTDTQYF. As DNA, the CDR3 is TGCAGCGTGAGAAAAGGGGATTTTAGCACAGATACGCAGTATTTT.

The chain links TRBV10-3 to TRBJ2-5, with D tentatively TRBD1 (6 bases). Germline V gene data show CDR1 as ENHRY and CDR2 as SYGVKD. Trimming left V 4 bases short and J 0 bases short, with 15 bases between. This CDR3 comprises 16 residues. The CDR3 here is CAISGYGNRDQETQYF. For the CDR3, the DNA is TGTGCCATCAGTGGGTATGGGAACAGGGACCAAGAGACCCAGTACTTC.

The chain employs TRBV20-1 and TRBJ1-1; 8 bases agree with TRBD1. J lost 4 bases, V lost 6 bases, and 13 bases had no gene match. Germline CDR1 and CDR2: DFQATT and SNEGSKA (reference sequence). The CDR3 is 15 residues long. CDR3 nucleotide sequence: TGCAGTGCCCCACGGCCGGTTACAGGGGGCACTGAAGCTTTCTTT. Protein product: CSAPRPVTGGTEAFF.

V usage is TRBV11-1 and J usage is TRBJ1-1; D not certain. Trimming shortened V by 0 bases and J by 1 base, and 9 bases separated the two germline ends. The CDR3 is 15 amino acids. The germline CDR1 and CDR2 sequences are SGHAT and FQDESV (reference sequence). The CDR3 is CASSLATLTNTEAFF. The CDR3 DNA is TGTGCCAGCAGCTTAGCGACGCTAACGAACACTGAAGCTTTCTTT.